This T cell receptor (beta chain) was retrieved from a study of control samples from healthy donors and cancer patients. This clone was seen a handful of times. Germline CDR1 and CDR2: DFQATT and SNEGSKA (reference sequence). V shed 6 bases and J shed 0 bases, with 5 bases lying between them. The CDR3 runs to 11 residues. Sequenced by immunoSEQ multiplex PCR; TCRdb stores in-frame clones only, minus some. The repertoire holds 50,000 to 65,000 clones, with approximately 90% as singletons. This clonotype was sampled from a man in his thirties or forties with colorectal cancer. The chain uses TRBV20-1 and TRBJ2-5; D is unclear. Sequenced material: PBMCs. In nucleotides, the CDR3 is TGCAGTGCGCAGTACCAAGAGACCCAGTACTTC. It specifies CSAQYQETQYF.